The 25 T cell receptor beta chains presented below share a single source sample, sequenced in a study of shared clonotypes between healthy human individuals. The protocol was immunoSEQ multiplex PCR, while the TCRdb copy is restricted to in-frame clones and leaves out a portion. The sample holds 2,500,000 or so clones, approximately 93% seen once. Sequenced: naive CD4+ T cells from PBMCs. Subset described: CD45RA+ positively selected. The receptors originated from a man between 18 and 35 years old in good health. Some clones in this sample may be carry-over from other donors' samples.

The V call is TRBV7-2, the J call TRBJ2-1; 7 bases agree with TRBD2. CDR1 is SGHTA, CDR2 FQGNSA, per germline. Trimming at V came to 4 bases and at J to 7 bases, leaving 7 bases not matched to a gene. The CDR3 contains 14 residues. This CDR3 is CASSSSLAANEQFF. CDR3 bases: TGTGCCAGCAGCTCGTCTCTAGCGGCGAATGAGCAGTTCTTC.

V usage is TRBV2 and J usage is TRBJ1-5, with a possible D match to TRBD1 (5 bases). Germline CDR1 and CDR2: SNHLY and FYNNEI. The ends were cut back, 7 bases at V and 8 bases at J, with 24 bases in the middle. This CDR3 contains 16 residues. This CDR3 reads CASNGGVHRPIKPQHF. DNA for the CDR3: TGTGCCAGCAATGGAGGGGTCCACCGCCCTATCAAGCCCCAGCATTTT.

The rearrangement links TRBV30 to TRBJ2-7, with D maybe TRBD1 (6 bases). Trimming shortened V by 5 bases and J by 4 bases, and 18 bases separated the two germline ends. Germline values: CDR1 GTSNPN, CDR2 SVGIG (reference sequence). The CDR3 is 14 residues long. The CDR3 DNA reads TGTGCCTGGGGGACCGAGGGACATTTATACGAGCAGTACTTC. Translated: CAWGTEGHLYEQYF.

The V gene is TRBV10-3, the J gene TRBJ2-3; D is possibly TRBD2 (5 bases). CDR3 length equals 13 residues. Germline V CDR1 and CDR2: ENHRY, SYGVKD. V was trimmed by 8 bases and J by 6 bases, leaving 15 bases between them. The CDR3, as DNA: TGTGCCATCGGCCCCAGCGGAGAGGATACGCAGTATTTT. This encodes CAIGPSGEDTQYF.

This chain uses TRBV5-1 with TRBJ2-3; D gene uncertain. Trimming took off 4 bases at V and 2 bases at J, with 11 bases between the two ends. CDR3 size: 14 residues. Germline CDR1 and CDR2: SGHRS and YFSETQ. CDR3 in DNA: TGCGCCAGCAGCGCCGCCGGGCCCACAGATACGCAGTATTTT. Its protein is CASSAAGPTDTQYF.

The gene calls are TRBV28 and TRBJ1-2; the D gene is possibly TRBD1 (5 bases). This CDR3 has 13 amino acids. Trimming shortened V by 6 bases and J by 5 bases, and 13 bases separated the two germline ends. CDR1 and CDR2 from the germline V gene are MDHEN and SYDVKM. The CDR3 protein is CASSEPGPYGYTF. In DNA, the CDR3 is TGTGCCAGCAGCGAACCGGGACCTTATGGCTACACCTTC.

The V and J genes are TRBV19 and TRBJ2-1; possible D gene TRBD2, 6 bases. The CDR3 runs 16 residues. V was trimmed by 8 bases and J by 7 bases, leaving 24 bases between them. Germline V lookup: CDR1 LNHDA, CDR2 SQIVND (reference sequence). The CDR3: CASLKEDRRGMNEQFF. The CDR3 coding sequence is TGTGCCAGTCTCAAGGAGGACCGGCGGGGTATGAATGAGCAGTTCTTC.

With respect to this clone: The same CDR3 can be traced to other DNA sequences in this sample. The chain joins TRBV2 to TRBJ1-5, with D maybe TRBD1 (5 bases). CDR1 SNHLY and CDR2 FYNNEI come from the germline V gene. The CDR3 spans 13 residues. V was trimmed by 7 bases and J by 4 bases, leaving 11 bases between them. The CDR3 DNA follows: TGTGCCAGCACCGGGACCGGGAATCAGCCCCAGCATTTT. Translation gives CASTGTGNQPQHF. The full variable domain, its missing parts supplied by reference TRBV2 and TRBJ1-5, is EPEVTQTPSHQVTQMGQEVILRCVPISNHLYFYWYRQILGQKVEFLVSFYNNEISEKSEIFDDQFSVERPDGSNFTLKIRSTKLEDSAMYFCASTGTGNQPQHFGDGTRLSIL.

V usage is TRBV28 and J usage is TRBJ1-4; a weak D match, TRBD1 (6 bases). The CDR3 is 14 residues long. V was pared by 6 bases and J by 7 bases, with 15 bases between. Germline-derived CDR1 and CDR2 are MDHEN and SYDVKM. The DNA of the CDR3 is TGTGCCAGCAGACCAGTGGGGGGCGGTGAAAAACTGTTTTTT. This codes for CASRPVGGGEKLFF. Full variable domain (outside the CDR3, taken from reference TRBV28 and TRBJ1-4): DVKVTQSSRYLVKRTGEKVFLECVQDMDHENMFWYRQDPGLGLRLIYFSYDVKMKEKGDIPEGYSVSREKKERFSLILESASTNQTSMYLCASRPVGGGEKLFFGSGTQLSVL.

Here the CDR3 reads CASSQRDRYSGNTIYF. For the CDR3, the DNA is TGTGCCAGCAGCCAACGGGACCGGTACTCTGGAAACACCATATATTTT. The V call is TRBV5-6, the J call TRBJ1-3; D is possibly TRBD1 (5 bases). The V end was cut by 4 bases, the J end by 0 bases, with 14 bases between. The CDR3 is made up of 16 amino acids. Germline V gene data show CDR1 as SGHDT and CDR2 as YYEEEE.

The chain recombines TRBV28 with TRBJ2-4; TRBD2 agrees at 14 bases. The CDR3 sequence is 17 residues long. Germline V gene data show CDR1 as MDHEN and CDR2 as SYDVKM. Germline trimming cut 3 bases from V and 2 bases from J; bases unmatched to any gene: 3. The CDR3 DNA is TGTGCCAGCAGTTTTGGGACTAGCGGGAGATCCAAAAACATTCAGTACTTC. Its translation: CASSFGTSGRSKNIQYF. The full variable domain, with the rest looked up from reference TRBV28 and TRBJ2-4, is DVKVTQSSRYLVKRTGEKVFLECVQDMDHENMFWYRQDPGLGLRLIYFSYDVKMKEKGDIPEGYSVSREKKERFSLILESASTNQTSMYLCASSFGTSGRSKNIQYFGAGTRLSVL.

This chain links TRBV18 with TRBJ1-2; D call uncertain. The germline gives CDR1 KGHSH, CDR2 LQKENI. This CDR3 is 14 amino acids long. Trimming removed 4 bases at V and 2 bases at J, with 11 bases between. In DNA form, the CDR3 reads TGTGCCAGCTCACGTGCTAGTCAGAACTATGGCTACACCTTC. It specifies CASSRASQNYGYTF.

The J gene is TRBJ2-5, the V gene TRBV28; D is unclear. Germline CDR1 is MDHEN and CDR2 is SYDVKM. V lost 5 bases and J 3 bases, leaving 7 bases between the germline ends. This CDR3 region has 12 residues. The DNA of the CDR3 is TGTGCCAGCAGTGGCATAAAAGAGACCCAGTACTTC. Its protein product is CASSGIKETQYF.

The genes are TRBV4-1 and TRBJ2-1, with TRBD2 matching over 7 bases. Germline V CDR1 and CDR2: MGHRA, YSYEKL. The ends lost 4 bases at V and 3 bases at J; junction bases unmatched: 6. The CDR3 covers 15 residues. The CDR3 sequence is CASSRSGIGYNEQFF. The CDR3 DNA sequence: TGCGCCAGCAGCCGAAGCGGGATAGGCTACAATGAGCAGTTCTTC.

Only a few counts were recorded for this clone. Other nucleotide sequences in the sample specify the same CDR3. CDR3 loop: CASSLTSYNEQFF. The CDR3 DNA sequence: TGTGCCAGCAGCTTAACCTCCTACAATGAGCAGTTCTTC. The chain uses TRBV7-2 and TRBJ2-1; D is unresolved. The CDR3 covers 13 residues. In germline, CDR1 is SGHTA, CDR2 FQGNSA. V lost 2 bases and J 0 bases, leaving 2 bases between the germline ends.

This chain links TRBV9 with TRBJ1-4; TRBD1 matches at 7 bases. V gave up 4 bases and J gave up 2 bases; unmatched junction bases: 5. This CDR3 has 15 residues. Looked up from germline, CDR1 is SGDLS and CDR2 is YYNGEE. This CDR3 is CASSPHRGTNEKLFF. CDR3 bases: TGTGCCAGCAGCCCGCACAGGGGTACTAATGAAAAACTGTTTTTT. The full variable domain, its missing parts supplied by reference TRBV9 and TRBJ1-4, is DSGVTQTPKHLITATGQRVTLRCSPRSGDLSVYWYQQSLDQGLQFLIQYYNGEERAKGNILERFSAQQFPDLHSELNLSSLELGDSALYFCASSPHRGTNEKLFFGSGTQLSVL.

This CDR3 reads CATSSSRLAGVANEQFF. DNA for the CDR3: TGTGCCACCAGCTCCTCACGACTAGCGGGAGTCGCGAATGAGCAGTTCTTC. The V gene is TRBV15, the J gene TRBJ2-1; 12 bases agree with TRBD2. The junction had 12 bases not matched to a gene; V was cut back by 5 bases and J by 7 bases. The CDR3 spans 17 residues. Germline V lookup: CDR1 LNHNV, CDR2 YYDKDF (reference sequence).

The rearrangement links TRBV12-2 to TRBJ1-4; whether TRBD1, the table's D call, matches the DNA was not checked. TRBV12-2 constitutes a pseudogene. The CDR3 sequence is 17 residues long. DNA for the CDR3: TGTGCAAGTCGCTTAGCTGGCAGGGTCCTAACTAATGAAAAACTGTTTTTT. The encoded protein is CASRLAGRVLTNEKLFF.

The CDR3 sequence is CASTERGLAYNEQFF. CDR3 DNA: TGTGCCAGCACCGAGAGGGGCCTCGCCTACAATGAGCAGTTCTTC. The gene calls are TRBV7-2 and TRBJ2-1; D possibly matches TRBD1 or TRBD2 (5 bases each). Germline V gives CDR1 SGHTA, CDR2 FQGNSA. With 7 bases removed from V and 2 bases from J, the gap between germline ends came to 15 bases. This CDR3 comprises 15 residues.

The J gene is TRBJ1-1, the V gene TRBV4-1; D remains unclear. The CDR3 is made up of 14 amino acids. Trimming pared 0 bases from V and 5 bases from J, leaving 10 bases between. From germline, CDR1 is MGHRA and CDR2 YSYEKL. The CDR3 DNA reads TGCGCCAGCAGCCAAGATCTATCGGGGACTGAAGCTTTCTTT. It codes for CASSQDLSGTEAFF.

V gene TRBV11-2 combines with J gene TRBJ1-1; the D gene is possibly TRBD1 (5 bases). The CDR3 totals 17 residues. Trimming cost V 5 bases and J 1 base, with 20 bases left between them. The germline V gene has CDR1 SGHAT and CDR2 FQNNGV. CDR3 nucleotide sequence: TGTGCCAGCAGCCAACTCTCGGTCAGGGCGAGGAACACTGAAGCTTTCTTT. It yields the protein CASSQLSVRARNTEAFF. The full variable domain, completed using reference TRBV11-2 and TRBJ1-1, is EAGVAQSPRYKIIEKRQSVAFWCNPISGHATLYWYQQILGQGPKLLIQFQNNGVVDDSQLPKDRFSAERLKGVDSTLKIQPAKLEDSAVYLCASSQLSVRARNTEAFFGQGTRLTVV.

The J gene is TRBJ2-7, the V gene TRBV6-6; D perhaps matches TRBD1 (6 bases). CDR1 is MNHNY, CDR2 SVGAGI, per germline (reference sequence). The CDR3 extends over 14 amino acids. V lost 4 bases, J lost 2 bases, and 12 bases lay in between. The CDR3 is CASSFQTGPYEQYF. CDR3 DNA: TGTGCCAGCAGTTTTCAGACAGGACCCTACGAGCAGTACTTC.

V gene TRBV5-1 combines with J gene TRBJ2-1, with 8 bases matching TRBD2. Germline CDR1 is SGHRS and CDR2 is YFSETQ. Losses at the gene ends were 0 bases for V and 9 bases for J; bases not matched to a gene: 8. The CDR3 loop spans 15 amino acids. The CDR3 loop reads CASSLDGRAGGEQFF. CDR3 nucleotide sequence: TGCGCCAGCAGCTTGGACGGGAGGGCGGGAGGTGAGCAGTTCTTC.

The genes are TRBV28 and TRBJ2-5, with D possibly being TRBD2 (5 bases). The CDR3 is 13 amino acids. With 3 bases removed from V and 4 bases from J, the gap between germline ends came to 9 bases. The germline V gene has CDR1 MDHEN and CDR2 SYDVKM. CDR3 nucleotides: TGTGCCAGCAGTTTTCGTGAGGGAGAGACCCAGTACTTC. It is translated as CASSFREGETQYF.

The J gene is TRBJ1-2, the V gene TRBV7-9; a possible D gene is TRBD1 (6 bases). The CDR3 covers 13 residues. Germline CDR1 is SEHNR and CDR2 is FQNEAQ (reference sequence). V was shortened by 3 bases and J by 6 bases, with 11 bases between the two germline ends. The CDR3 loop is CASSLGGADGYTF. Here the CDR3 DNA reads TGTGCCAGCAGCTTGGGGGGCGCGGATGGCTACACCTTC.